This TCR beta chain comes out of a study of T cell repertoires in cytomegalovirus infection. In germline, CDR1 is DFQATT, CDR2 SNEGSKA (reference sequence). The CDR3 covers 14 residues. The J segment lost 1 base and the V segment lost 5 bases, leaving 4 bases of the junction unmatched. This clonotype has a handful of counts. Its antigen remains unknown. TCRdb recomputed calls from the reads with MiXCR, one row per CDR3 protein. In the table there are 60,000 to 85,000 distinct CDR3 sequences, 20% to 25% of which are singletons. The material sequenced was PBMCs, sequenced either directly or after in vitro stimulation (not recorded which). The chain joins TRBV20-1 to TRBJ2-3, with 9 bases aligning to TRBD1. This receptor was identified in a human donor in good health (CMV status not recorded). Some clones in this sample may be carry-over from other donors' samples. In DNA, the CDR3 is TGCAGTGCTCAGGACAGGGGAGGCACAGATACGCAGTATTTT. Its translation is CSAQDRGGTDTQYF.